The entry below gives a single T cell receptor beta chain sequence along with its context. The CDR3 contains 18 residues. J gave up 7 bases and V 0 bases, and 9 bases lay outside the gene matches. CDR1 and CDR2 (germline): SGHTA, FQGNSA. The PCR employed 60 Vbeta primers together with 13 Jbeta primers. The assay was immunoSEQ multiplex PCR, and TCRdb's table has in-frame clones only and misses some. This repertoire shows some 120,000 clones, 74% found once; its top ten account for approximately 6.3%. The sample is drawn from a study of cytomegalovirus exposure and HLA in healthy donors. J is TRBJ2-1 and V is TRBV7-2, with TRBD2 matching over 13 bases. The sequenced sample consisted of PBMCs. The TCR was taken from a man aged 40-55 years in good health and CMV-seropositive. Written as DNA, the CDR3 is TGTGCCAGCAGCTTAGCGCTTTTGACTAGCGGGAGGATGAATGAGCAGTTCTTC. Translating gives CASSLALLTSGRMNEQFF.